This T cell receptor beta chain was obtained from a study of blood T cell repertoires in COVID-19. Seattle researchers signed up patients amid active infection and tracked them longitudinally. TCRdb's copy holds only in-frame clones and misses some; the assay was immunoSEQ multiplex PCR. The table has fewer than 400,000 clones, 85% to 90% seen once. The CDR3 length is 13 residues. V was pared by 6 bases and J by 2 bases, with 4 bases of the junction left unmatched. Germline V gene data show CDR1 as SQVTM and CDR2 as ANQGSEA. The TCR was taken from a woman aged 25 to 39 with COVID-19, enrolled during active disease. The sample was peripheral blood. The chain joins TRBV29-1 to TRBJ1-2, with 9 positions matching TRBD1. This CDR3 reads CSVRTGENYGYTF. DNA for the CDR3: TGCAGCGTACGGACAGGGGAAAACTATGGCTACACCTTC.